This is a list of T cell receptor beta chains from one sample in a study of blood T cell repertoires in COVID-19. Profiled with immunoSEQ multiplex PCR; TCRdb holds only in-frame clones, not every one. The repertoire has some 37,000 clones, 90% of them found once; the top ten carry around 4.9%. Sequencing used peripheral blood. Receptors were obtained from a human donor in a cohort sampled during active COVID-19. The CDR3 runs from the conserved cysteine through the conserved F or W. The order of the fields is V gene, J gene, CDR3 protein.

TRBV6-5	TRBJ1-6	CASTPGGHNSPLHF
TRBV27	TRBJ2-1	CASRRTGSVEFF
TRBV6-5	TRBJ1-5	CASSNTRNQPQHF
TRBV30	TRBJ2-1	CAWSVRSGSGNEQFF
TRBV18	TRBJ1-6	CASSPQGQGNSPLHF
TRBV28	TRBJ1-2	CASSPPLTENYGYTF
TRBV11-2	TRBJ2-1	CASSLVGGLNEQFF
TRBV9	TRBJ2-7	CASSALLAGAEQYF
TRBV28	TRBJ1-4	CASSTPTAGLFF
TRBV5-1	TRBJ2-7	CASSKSVVQGAWEQYF
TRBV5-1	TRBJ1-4	CASSSGRDLTTNEKLFF
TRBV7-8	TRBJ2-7	CASSLAGTGIYEQYF
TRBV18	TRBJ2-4	CASSPEGLAGVGNIQYF
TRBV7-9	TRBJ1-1	CASSPQGTEAFF
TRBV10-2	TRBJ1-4	CASSDRGANEKLFF
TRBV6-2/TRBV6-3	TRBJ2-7	CASSYGRGPLSSYEQYF
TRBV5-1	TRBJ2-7	CASSRTTSGGYEQYF
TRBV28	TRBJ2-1	CASSRGASRYNEQFF
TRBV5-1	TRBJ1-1	CASRTQGELPNTEAFF
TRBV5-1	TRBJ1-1	CASNRDSQGTEAFF
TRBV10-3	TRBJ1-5	CATYAGSNQPQHF
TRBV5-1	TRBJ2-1	CASKTRLAGESRINEQFF
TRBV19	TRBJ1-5	CASYTSGGSNQPQHF
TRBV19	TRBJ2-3	CASSILQYF
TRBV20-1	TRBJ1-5	CSASSAGYSNQPQHF
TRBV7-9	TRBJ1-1	CASSLGQGRNEAFF
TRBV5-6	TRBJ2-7	CASSPEPQGAIREQYF
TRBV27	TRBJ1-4	CASRLGTTNEKLFF
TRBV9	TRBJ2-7	CASSSKPGGGYEQYF
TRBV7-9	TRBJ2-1	CASTPRGGRAGNEQFF
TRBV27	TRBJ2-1	CASSALAGDYNEQFF
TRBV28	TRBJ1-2	CASSLIARGYTF
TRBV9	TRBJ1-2	CASTTGQGLDGYTF
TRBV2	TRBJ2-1	CASKDGSGSYNEQFF
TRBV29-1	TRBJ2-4	CSVEDLPDNKDMWNIQYF
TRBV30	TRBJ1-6	CAWTPGAGRNSPLHF
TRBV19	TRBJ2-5	CASPRGETQYF
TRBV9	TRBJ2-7	CASSAGAGTQYF
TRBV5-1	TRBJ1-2	CASSLEASGTVYGYTF
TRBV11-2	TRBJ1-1	CASSSAGRATEAFF
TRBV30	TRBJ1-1	CAWSRVGGTEAFF
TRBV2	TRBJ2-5	CANRRGVAGAETQYF
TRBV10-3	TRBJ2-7	CATWGYSSYEQYF
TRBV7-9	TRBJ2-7	CASSLAGTGNIYEQYF